These 22 T cell receptor beta chains originate from one sample sequenced in a study of radiotherapy plus CTLA-4 blockade in lung cancer. Some clones are missing from TCRdb's copy, which holds only in-frame ones; the method was immunoSEQ multiplex PCR. The sample carries around 45,000 clones, less than 75% recorded once. This material consisted of peripheral blood, taken from a patient treated with radiotherapy plus ipilimumab. The receptor set was obtained from a human donor with non-small cell lung cancer who had a partial response to radiotherapy plus ipilimumab.

This clone was counted between two and nine times. V gene TRBV19 combines with J gene TRBJ1-2; TRBD1 might be the D (6 bases). CDR1 LNHDA and CDR2 SQIVND come from the germline V gene (reference sequence). V gave up 5 bases and J gave up 3 bases, with 16 bases separating them. This CDR3 contains 15 residues. CDR3 sequence (DNA): TGTGCCAGTAGTGAAGACAGGCTGTCATACTATGGCTACACCTTC. Encoded protein: CASSEDRLSYYGYTF.

This rearrangement joins TRBV5-1 to TRBJ2-1, with TRBD2 matching 9 bases. Trimming cost V 0 bases and J 2 bases; bases outside gene matches: 3. There are 16 residues in the CDR3. Germline V CDR1 and CDR2: SGHRS, YFSETQ. The CDR3 bases are TGCGCCAGCAGCTTGGAGGCTAGCGGGGCCTACAATGAGCAGTTCTTC. Amino acid sequence: CASSLEASGAYNEQFF. The full variable domain, its missing parts supplied by reference TRBV5-1 and TRBJ2-1, is KAGVTQTPRYLIKTRGQQVTLSCSPISGHRSVSWYQQTPGQGLQFLFEYFSETQRNKGNFPGRFSGRQFSNSRSEMNVSTLELGDSALYLCASSLEASGAYNEQFFGPGTRLTVL.

This clone was counted between two and nine times. The chain carries TRBV7-2 and TRBJ1-1; D is unresolved. Germline V gene data show CDR1 as SGHTA and CDR2 as FQGNSA. Trimming took 6 bases from V and 6 from J, leaving 8 bases between them. The CDR3 runs to 11 residues. This CDR3 is CASRVSAEAFF. The CDR3, as DNA: TGTGCCAGCAGAGTTAGCGCTGAAGCTTTCTTT.

This chain links TRBV2 with TRBJ1-5; 10 bases map to TRBD1. The CDR3 sequence is 14 residues long. With 6 bases clipped from V and 7 bases from J, the junction kept 6 bases outside the gene matches. Germline V gene sequence: CDR1 SNHLY, CDR2 FYNNEI. CDR3 in amino acids: CASSLDRGEQPQHF. CDR3 nucleotides: TGTGCCAGCAGCCTGGACAGGGGGGAACAGCCCCAGCATTTT.

This clone was seen a few times. The rearrangement links TRBV5-6 to TRBJ2-1, with 9 bases lining up with TRBD1. V lost 0 bases and J lost 9; bases outside the gene matches: 10. The germline V gene has CDR1 SGHDT and CDR2 YYEEEE. The length of the CDR3 is 16 residues. The CDR3 reads CASSLDDRGGPGEQFF. The CDR3 DNA is TGTGCCAGCAGCTTGGACGACAGGGGGGGACCCGGTGAGCAGTTCTTC. The full variable domain, rest sourced from reference TRBV5-6 and TRBJ2-1, is DAGVTQSPTHLIKTRGQQVTLRCSPKSGHDTVSWYQQALGQGPQFIFQYYEEEERQRGNFPDRFSGHQFPNYSSELNVNALLLGDSALYLCASSLDDRGGPGEQFFGPGTRLTVL.

The chain recombines TRBV9 with TRBJ2-7; 8 bases map to TRBD2. This CDR3 comprises 14 residues. Trimming cost V 7 bases and J 6 bases; bases outside gene matches: 12. Germline V gene data show CDR1 as SGDLS and CDR2 as YYNGEE. The DNA for the CDR3 is TGTGCCAGCTCCTCGAGACTAGCGCCAGGCGAGCAGTACTTC. Encoded protein: CASSSRLAPGEQYF.

The chain is built from TRBV23-1 and TRBJ2-7, with TRBD1 matching 7 bases. TRBV23-1 is filed as an ORF, its function uncertain. CDR3 size: 19 residues. The V gene end was trimmed by 4 bases and the J gene end by 6 bases; junction bases not matched to a gene: 24. The CDR3 DNA reads TGCGCCAGCAGTCCAAGGGTAAGACAGGGTCTTTTATTTCAGTGCGAGCAGTACTTC. It translates to CASSPRVRQGLLFQCEQYF.

The genes are TRBV15 and TRBJ2-5, with 12 positions matching TRBD2. Germline lookup yields CDR1 LNHNV and CDR2 YYDKDF (reference sequence). This CDR3 is 14 amino acids long. V was pared by 4 bases and J by 5 bases, with 2 bases of the junction left unmatched. The CDR3 nucleotides are TGTGCCACCAGCATGACTAGCGGGGGCGAGACCCAGTACTTC. Translated: CATSMTSGGETQYF.

This clone was seen a handful of times. The gene calls are TRBV30 and TRBJ2-5; perhaps TRBD2 as D (5 bases). Germline CDR1 reads GTSNPN; CDR2 reads SVGIG (reference sequence). Trimming took 1 base from V and 3 from J, leaving 21 bases between them. This CDR3 is 17 amino acids long. The CDR3, as DNA: TGTGCCTGGAGTGACCTTACGCTGGTCAGCGGAGAAGAGACCCAGTACTTC. Its translation: CAWSDLTLVSGEETQYF.

This chain uses TRBV7-3 with TRBJ2-7; D is possibly TRBD1 (5 bases). V lost 5 bases to trimming and J lost 0 bases, with 11 bases between them. This CDR3 comprises 14 residues. Germline CDR1 is SGHTA and CDR2 is FQGTGA. CDR3 residues: CASSLDRYSYEQYF. Here the CDR3 DNA reads TGTGCCAGCAGCCTAGACAGATACTCCTACGAGCAGTACTTC.

This clone was picked up one time. This chain uses TRBV2 with TRBJ1-2; D is perhaps TRBD1 (6 bases). Germline CDR1 is SNHLY and CDR2 is FYNNEI. V gave up 3 bases and J gave up 7 bases, with 18 bases separating them. The CDR3 runs to 15 residues. The CDR3 reads CASSERTGRAGGYTF. CDR3 bases: TGTGCCAGCAGTGAGAGAACAGGGAGAGCCGGTGGCTACACCTTC.

The rearrangement uses TRBV6-5 and TRBJ1-4, with 7 nucleotides matching TRBD1. The CDR3 runs 15 residues. Germline V gives CDR1 MNHEY, CDR2 SVGAGI. The J segment lost 7 bases and the V segment lost 4 bases, leaving 9 bases of the junction unmatched. Written as DNA, the CDR3 is TGTGCCAGCAGTTTCACGACAGGGAAGCCTGAAAAACTGTTTTTT. It yields the protein CASSFTTGKPEKLFF.

The CDR3 loop reads CATSRVGTGVEKLFF. The CDR3 DNA sequence: TGTGCCACCAGCAGAGTAGGGACAGGGGTTGAAAAACTGTTTTTT. The chain recombines TRBV15 with TRBJ1-4; 10 nucleotides line up with TRBD1. Germline CDR1 and CDR2: LNHNV and YYDKDF (reference sequence). The CDR3 is made up of 15 amino acids. V was pared by 1 base and J by 7 bases, with 3 bases of the junction left unmatched.

This clone occurred a few times. Other DNA sequences in the sample encode the same CDR3. The V call is TRBV18, the J call TRBJ2-5; D perhaps matches TRBD1 (5 bases). The germline V and J ends were trimmed by 3 bases and 5 bases, with 10 bases remaining between them. In germline, CDR1 is KGHSH, CDR2 LQKENI. There are 13 residues in the CDR3. The CDR3 spells CASSPQGWETQYF. DNA for the CDR3: TGTGCCAGCTCACCCCAGGGTTGGGAGACCCAGTACTTC.

The J gene is TRBJ2-1, the V gene TRBV29-1; the D is unclear. V was shortened by 3 bases and J by 8 bases, with 5 bases between the two germline ends. Looked up from germline, CDR1 is SQVTM and CDR2 is ANQGSEA. The CDR3 spans 10 residues. CDR3 in amino acids: CSVDTDEQFF. CDR3 nucleotide sequence: TGCAGCGTTGACACGGATGAGCAGTTCTTC.

This clone was observed once. The V call is TRBV2, the J call TRBJ1-4; 9 bases match TRBD1. Germline values: CDR1 SNHLY, CDR2 FYNNEI. The CDR3 spans 14 residues. V shed 5 bases and J 7 bases; nucleotides not matched to a gene: 5. CDR3 sequence: CASSRQGGVEKLFF. The CDR3 DNA follows: TGTGCCAGCAGTAGACAGGGGGGAGTTGAAAAACTGTTTTTT.

This chain connects TRBV6-5 to TRBJ1-1, with D maybe TRBD1 (6 bases). Per the germline V gene, CDR1 is MNHEY and CDR2 is SVGAGI. The CDR3 contains 13 residues. V was cut by 5 bases and J by 4 bases, with 11 bases left in between. The CDR3 bases are TGTGCCAGCAGTGTCTCCAGGGGCACTGAAGCTTTCTTT. Encoded protein: CASSVSRGTEAFF.

The chain carries TRBV11-2 and TRBJ1-1; D not certain. The CDR3 totals 15 residues. Trimming left V 5 bases short and J 4 bases short, with 17 bases between. CDR1 and CDR2 from the germline V gene are SGHAT and FQNNGV. CDR3 region: CASSHHVRVGTEAFF. The DNA of the CDR3 is TGTGCCAGCAGCCACCATGTTCGGGTGGGCACTGAAGCTTTCTTT. The full variable domain, its missing parts supplied by reference TRBV11-2 and TRBJ1-1, is EAGVAQSPRYKIIEKRQSVAFWCNPISGHATLYWYQQILGQGPKLLIQFQNNGVVDDSQLPKDRFSAERLKGVDSTLKIQPAKLEDSAVYLCASSHHVRVGTEAFFGQGTRLTVV.

The CDR3 here is CAWRPTGRINEKLFF. CDR3 sequence (DNA): TGTGCCTGGAGGCCTACAGGTCGTATAAATGAAAAACTGTTTTTT. The V gene is TRBV30, the J gene TRBJ1-4; tentatively, D is TRBD1 (5 bases). Germline CDR1 GTSNPN, CDR2 SVGIG (reference sequence). V lost 3 bases to trimming and J lost 5 bases, with 16 bases between them. The CDR3 consists of 15 residues.

On this clone: One junction end disagrees with the germline gene, perhaps due to a read error. This chain uses TRBV6-6 with TRBJ2-3, with 9 bases matching TRBD2. CDR1 and CDR2 (germline): MNHNY, SVGAGI (reference sequence). This CDR3 is built from 15 residues. CDR3: CASRVAGDNTDTRYF. The CDR3 region has the DNA TGTGCCAGCAGGGTAGCGGGGGACAACACAGATACGCGGTATTTT.

This clone was observed a handful of times. The chain is built from TRBV7-2 and TRBJ2-2, with D hard to call. Trimming shortened V by 5 bases and J by 4 bases, and 17 bases separated the two germline ends. This CDR3 is 16 amino acids long. CDR1 and CDR2 (germline): SGHTA, FQGNSA. In nucleotides, the CDR3 is TGTGCCAGCAGCGAACGTGGTAGTTTTGCCACCGGGGAGCTGTTTTTT. This codes for CASSERGSFATGELFF.

The chain has TRBV2 and TRBJ2-1, with TRBD2 matching over 9 bases. Germline V gene lookup returns CDR1 SNHLY and CDR2 FYNNEI. Trimming at V came to 6 bases and at J to 5 bases, leaving 11 bases not matched to a gene. The CDR3 has 16 residues. As DNA, the CDR3 is TGTGCCAGCAGCCCCCCCGGCGGGAGGGCCCACAATGAGCAGTTCTTC. This codes for CASSPPGGRAHNEQFF.